Included here is one T cell receptor (beta chain) sequence, with context. Its antigen is as yet unknown. This record belongs to a study of cytomegalovirus exposure and HLA in healthy donors. The PCR used 60 Vbeta and 13 Jbeta primers. The assay was immunoSEQ multiplex PCR, and TCRdb's table has in-frame clones only and misses some. The sample lists 150,000 to 200,000 clones; over 70% were seen once. The CDR3 covers 16 residues. Findings and limits, study-wide: It was reported that TCR beta sequences correctly inferred the HLA-A and HLA-B alleles for most subjects.

The sample taken for sequencing was PBMCs. V gene TRBV21-1 combines with J gene TRBJ2-5; TRBD1 was called by the table and not checked on the DNA. TRBV21-1 is flagged as a pseudogene. The source of this sequence is a woman aged 55-70 years in good health and CMV-seropositive. This CDR3 is CASSRRGQGKGETQYF. The CDR3 DNA follows: TGTGCCAGCAGCCGGCGAGGACAGGGGAAGGGAGAGACCCAGTACTTC.